This T cell receptor (beta chain) was retrieved from a study of shared clonotypes between healthy human individuals. Germline lookup yields CDR1 SGHAT and CDR2 FQDESV (reference sequence). The V and J ends lost 5 bases and 3 bases respectively, with 8 bases between them. This CDR3 region has 13 residues. Sequencing was performed with immunoSEQ multiplex PCR; in TCRdb, only in-frame clones are kept and a portion is missing. The data hold approximately 2,300,000 clones, with less than 95% observed a single time. The rearrangement links TRBV11-1 to TRBJ1-3, with D hard to call. This receptor was taken from a man younger than 35 in good health. Some clones in this sample may be carry-over from other donors' samples. Sample: naive CD4+ T cells from PBMCs. Subset: CD45RA+ positively selected. CDR3 in amino acids: CASSRSVGNTIYF. The CDR3 DNA reads as TGTGCCAGCAGCCGTTCGGTTGGAAACACCATATATTTT.